The sequence of this TCR beta chain was determined in a study of T cell repertoires in cytomegalovirus infection (dated by TCRdb to between 2018 and 2021). The study in broad terms: The HLA type of each donor mattered for the analysis, because public TCR beta signatures pointed to carriage of CMV infection along with the matching HLA type.

Broad study findings and their caveats: In the ex vivo response, HLA-C-restricted CMV-specific TCR beta clonotypes were dominant, and in two of eight donors the single most frequent clonotype came from this HLA-C-restricted group. Cumulative frequency of public TCR beta family members discriminated carriers of CMV infection plus the relevant HLA type in this cohort and an independent approximately 350-donor cohort.

For CDR1 and CDR2, the germline V gene (reference sequence) lists SEHNR and FQNEAQ. The CDR3 spans 15 residues, from the cysteine through the phenylalanine. Only the CDR3 portion is preserved as DNA: 45 bases, with reading frame beginning at the first base. The junction shows trimming of 5 bases on V and 4 bases on J, plus 17 bases between the germline ends. A remark on this clonotype: Its target antigen remains unknown. Base qualities are missing; no much larger clone stands one base away.

The sample was run on an Illumina HiSeq 1500. TCRdb passed the public sequencing reads through fastp at Q25 and MiXCR, retaining productive beta sequences. When rows share a CDR3 protein, they turn into one entry using the most common DNA and genes. Recorded for this sample are a few hundred thousand distinct CDR3 sequences; 15% to 20% of them occurred a single time. The top ten clones comprise around 12% of the sample. This receptor chain uses TRBV7-9 and TRBJ1-1; tentative D gene TRBD1, with 6 bases matching. This receptor was identified in a human donor in good health (CMV status not recorded). Some clones in this sample may be carry-over from other donors' samples. Sequenced: PBMCs. The CDR3 sequence is CASSPIGGAATEAFF. The nucleotide sequence is TGTGCCAGCAGCCCCATTGGGGGGGCAGCCACTGAAGCTTTCTTT. Reference TRBV7-9 and TRBJ1-1 proteins supply the regions before and after the CDR3; the full variable domain is: DTGVSQNPRHKITKRGQNVTFRCDPISEHNRLYWYRQTLGQGPEFLTYFQNEAQLEKSRLLSDRFSAERPKGSFSTLEIQRTEQGDSAMYLCASSPIGGAATEAFFGQGTRLTVV.